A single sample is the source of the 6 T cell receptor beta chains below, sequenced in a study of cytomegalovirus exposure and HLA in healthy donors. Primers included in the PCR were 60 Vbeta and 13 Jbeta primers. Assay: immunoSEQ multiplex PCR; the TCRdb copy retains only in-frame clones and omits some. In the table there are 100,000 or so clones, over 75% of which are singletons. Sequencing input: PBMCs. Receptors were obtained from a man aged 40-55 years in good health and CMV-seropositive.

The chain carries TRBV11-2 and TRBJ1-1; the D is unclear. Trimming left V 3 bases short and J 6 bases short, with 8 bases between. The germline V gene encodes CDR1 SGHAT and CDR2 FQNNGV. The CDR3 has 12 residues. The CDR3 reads CASSFQDSEAFF. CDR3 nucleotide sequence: TGTGCCAGCAGCTTTCAGGACTCTGAAGCTTTCTTT.

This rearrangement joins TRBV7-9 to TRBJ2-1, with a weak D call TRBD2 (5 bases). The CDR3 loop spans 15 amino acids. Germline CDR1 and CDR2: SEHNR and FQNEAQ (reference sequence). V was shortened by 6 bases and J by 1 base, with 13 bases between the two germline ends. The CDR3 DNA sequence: TGTGCCAGCAGTCGGGTCGGGGTTTCCTACAATGAGCAGTTCTTC. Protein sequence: CASSRVGVSYNEQFF.

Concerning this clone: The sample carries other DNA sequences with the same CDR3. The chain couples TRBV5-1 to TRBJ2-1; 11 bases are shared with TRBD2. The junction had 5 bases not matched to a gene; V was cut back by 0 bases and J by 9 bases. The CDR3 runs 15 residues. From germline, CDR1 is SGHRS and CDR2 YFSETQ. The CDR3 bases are TGCGCCAGCAGCTTGGAAACTAGCGGGAGCGCTGAGCAGTTCTTC. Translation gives CASSLETSGSAEQFF.

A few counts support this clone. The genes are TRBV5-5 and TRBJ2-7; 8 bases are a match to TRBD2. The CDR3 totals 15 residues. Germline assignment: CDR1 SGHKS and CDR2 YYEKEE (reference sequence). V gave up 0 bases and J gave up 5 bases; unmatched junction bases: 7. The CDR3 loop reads CASSLGAGVMDEQYF. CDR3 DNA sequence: TGTGCCAGCAGCTTGGGAGCGGGAGTTATGGACGAGCAGTACTTC. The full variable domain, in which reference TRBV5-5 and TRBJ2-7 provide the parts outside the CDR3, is DAGVTQSPTHLIKTRGQQVTLRCSPISGHKSVSWYQQVLGQGPQFIFQYYEKEERGRGNFPDRFSARQFPNYSSELNVNALLLGDSALYLCASSLGAGVMDEQYFGPGTRLTVT.

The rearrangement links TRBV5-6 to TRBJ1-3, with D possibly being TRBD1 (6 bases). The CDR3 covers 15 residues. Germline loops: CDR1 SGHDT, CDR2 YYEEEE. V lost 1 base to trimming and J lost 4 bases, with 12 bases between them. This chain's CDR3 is CASSLTGRRGNTIYF. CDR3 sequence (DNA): TGTGCCAGCAGCTTGACAGGGCGGAGAGGAAACACCATATATTTT.

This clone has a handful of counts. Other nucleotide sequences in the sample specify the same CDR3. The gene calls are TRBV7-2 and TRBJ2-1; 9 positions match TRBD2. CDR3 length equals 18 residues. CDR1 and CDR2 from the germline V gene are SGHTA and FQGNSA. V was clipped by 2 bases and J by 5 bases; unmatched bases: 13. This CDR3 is CASSLRSSGAGSHNEQFF. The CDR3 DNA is TGTGCCAGCAGCTTACGGTCTAGCGGGGCTGGTTCACACAATGAGCAGTTCTTC.